A single T cell receptor beta chain is shown here with its context. The CDR3 contains 14 residues. V lost 5 bases and J lost 6, with 16 bases in between. The germline V gene has CDR1 MNHEY and CDR2 SVGEGT. Per the original methods: Researchers report that nucleated cell counts were estimated from reference gene primer amplification. The method was immunoSEQ multiplex PCR; TCRdb's version includes in-frame clones alone and lacks a portion of them. D and trimming come from the DNA, and the V and J calls and clone size come from that table. The top ten hold roughly 25% of the sample, which has 100,000 to 150,000 clones, approximately 80% seen once. The entry originates in a study of blood T cell repertoires in COVID-19. Study as a whole: Donors in the United States, Italy and Spain gave samples during acute or convalescent COVID-19. Sources were T cells, B-cell-depleted T cells, or PBMCs; the material itself was cDNA or gDNA.

The specimen was peripheral blood. The source is a human donor in a cohort sampled during active COVID-19. The genes are TRBV6-2 or TRBV6-3 and TRBJ1-2; perhaps TRBD1 as D (5 bases). As DNA, the CDR3 is TGTGCCAGCAGTCAAGGACCAACGGGGGATGGCTACACCTTC. It specifies CASSQGPTGDGYTF.